The 30 T cell receptor beta chains below all came from one sample that was sequenced in a study of T cell clonality in common variable immunodeficiency (dated by TCRdb to about 2015). The library was produced with the immunoSEQ multiplex PCR assay. The immuneACCESS repertoire file appears here via TCRdb, limited to in-frame rearrangements. These files lack a portion of the clones; in checked studies, under half of the deficit traces to unresolved V genes, and the cause of the others is not known. Across this sample, fewer than 70,000 clones were tabulated and none appeared just once. Around 1.6% of the sample lies in the top ten. Material for sequencing was peripheral blood mononuclear cells. The source of these receptors is a person between 18 and 75 years old in good health.

There are many counts of this clone. The CDR3 end is not reached by the read, which stops 3 residues before it; the germline J gene fills it in. The V gene is TRBV19, the J gene TRBJ2-1, with a possible D match to TRBD2 (6 bases). Trimming removed 3 bases at V and 0 bases at J, with 12 bases between. The CDR3 is 16 amino acids. Germline V lookup: CDR1 LNHDA, CDR2 SQIVND (reference sequence). CDR3 bases read: TGTGCCAGTAGTATGATCGGGGGAACCTCCTACAATGAG. As protein: CASSMIGGTSYNE. The full-length CDR3 reads as CASSMIGGTSYNEQFF.

This clone was counted many times. From the germline J gene comes the end of the CDR3, since the read stops 3 residues before it. This chain connects TRBV19 to TRBJ2-3, with 14 nucleotides matching TRBD2. CDR3 length: 15 amino acids. CDR1 and CDR2 (germline): LNHDA, SQIVND (reference sequence). Trimming cost V 5 bases and J 4 bases; bases outside gene matches: 2. The CDR3: CASSPGLAGADTQYF. The sequenced part of the CDR3 DNA is TGTGCCAGTAGTCCGGGACTAGCGGGAGCAGATACG.

This clone appeared many times. The CDR3 goes on 3 residues after the read ends, and that part is filled in from the germline J gene. This chain connects TRBV6-4 to TRBJ1-5; D uncertain. Germline V gene lookup returns CDR1 MRHNA and CDR2 SNTAGT. This CDR3 spans 16 amino acids. V lost 0 bases and J 1 base, leaving 10 bases between the germline ends. This CDR3 is CASSDSFIRSNQPQHF. The sequenced CDR3 bases are TGTGCCAGCAGTGACTCCTTTATACGGAGCAATCAGCCC.

This clone has at least ten counts. One end of the junction fails to match germline, which may point to a read error. The read gets to within 3 residues of the CDR3 end, and the germline J gene fills in the rest. The chain links TRBV4-2 to TRBJ1-1; D unresolved. Per germline, CDR1 LGHNA and CDR2 YNFKEQ. The CDR3 is 17 amino acids. Partial CDR3 DNA: TGCGCCAGCAGCCAAGATTCGGGCAGGCGGGGGAACACTGAA. Translated, it gives CASSQDSGRRGNTE. The whole CDR3 sequence is CASSQDSGRRGNTEAFF.

Ten or more counts support this clone. Here the CDR3 reads CASSFTDINEQFF. The DNA read from the CDR3 is TGTGCCAGTAGTTTCACAGACATAAATGAG. The chain links TRBV19 to TRBJ2-1; D gene ambiguous. The read gets to within 3 residues of the CDR3 end, and the germline J gene fills in the rest. The CDR3 is 13 residues long. CDR1 and CDR2 (germline): LNHDA, SQIVND (reference sequence). Trimming shortened V by 5 bases and J by 7 bases, and 12 bases separated the two germline ends.

This clone was recorded many times. Read coverage stops 3 residues before the CDR3 terminus; the germline J gene supplies the remainder. The V and J genes are TRBV18 and TRBJ2-3; perhaps TRBD2 as D (5 bases). The germline CDR1 and CDR2 sequences are KGHSH and LQKENI. CDR3 size: 15 residues. Deletions cut 1 base from V and 2 bases from J, with 10 bases between. The sequenced part of the CDR3 DNA is TGTGCCAGCTCACCACAGGCAGCGGTCACAGATACG. This translates into CASSPQAAVTDT. Given in full, the CDR3 is CASSPQAAVTDTQYF.

This clone was detected ten times or more. The CDR3 end falls 3 residues outside the read, so it is completed with the germline J gene. The rearrangement links TRBV20-1 to TRBJ1-6, with D maybe TRBD1 (6 bases). This CDR3 is built from 14 residues. V dropped 2 bases and J dropped 5 bases, with 10 bases sitting between them. From germline, CDR1 is DFQATT and CDR2 SNEGSKA (reference sequence). The CDR3: CSARMDSNNSPLHF. The DNA read from the CDR3 is TGCAGTGCTAGAATGGACAGCAATAATTCACCC.

In its sample, this clone was seen many times. The junction and the germline gene differ at one end; a read error may be behind it. The read stops 3 residues short of the end of the CDR3; the missing end is completed from the germline J gene. The chain combines TRBV7-7 with TRBJ2-7, with TRBD1 matching over 11 bases. The CDR3 length is 15 residues. The V gene's germline CDR1 is SSHAT and CDR2 FNYEAQ (reference sequence). The covered CDR3 bases are TGTGCTAGCAGCTTAGACGGGACAGGGGGATACGAG. It specifies CASSLDGTGGYE. The full CDR3 protein is CASSLDGTGGYEQYF.

This clone was recorded many times. The read is 3 residues too short to cover the CDR3 end, so that end is filled in from the germline J gene. This chain joins TRBV5-1 and TRBJ2-2, with 9 nucleotides matching TRBD2. The CDR3 runs 16 residues. The trim removed 4 bases at V and 2 bases at J, leaving 6 bases unmatched. Germline values: CDR1 SGHRS, CDR2 YFSETQ. The chain's CDR3 is CASSPTAGGNTGELFF. Incomplete CDR3 DNA: TGCGCCAGCAGCCCTACAGCGGGAGGAAACACCGGGGAG.

This clone was counted ten times or more. The read comes to an end 3 residues before the CDR3 does, leaving the germline J gene to fill in the end. V is TRBV5-1 and J is TRBJ2-3; 8 nucleotides align to TRBD2. V shed 2 bases, J shed 3 bases, and the junction held 8 bases outside the gene matches. Per germline, CDR1 SGHRS and CDR2 YFSETQ. This CDR3 contains 16 residues. This CDR3 reads CASSFIASGSTDTQYF. CDR3 DNA, as far as it was read: TGCGCCAGCAGCTTCATCGCGAGCGGGAGTACAGATACG.

This clone was detected many times. The read ends 3 residues early relative to the CDR3; the germline J gene fills the gap. J is TRBJ2-3 and V is TRBV6-2 or TRBV6-3, with 10 bases aligning to TRBD2. The length of the CDR3 is 16 residues. From germline, CDR1 is MNHEY and CDR2 SVGEGT. Losses at the gene ends were 0 bases for V and 5 bases for J; bases not matched to a gene: 5. The sequenced part of the CDR3 DNA is TGTGCCAGCAGTTACTCACCTAGCGGGAGCGGAGATACG. Its translation: CASSYSPSGSGDT. The whole CDR3 reads CASSYSPSGSGDTQYF.

This clone was observed at least ten times. Read data end 3 residues before the CDR3 end; the end is taken from the germline J gene. The chain combines TRBV19 with TRBJ2-1, with 8 bases that match TRBD2. CDR1 and CDR2 (germline): LNHDA, SQIVND (reference sequence). This CDR3 comprises 15 residues. V gave up 5 bases and J gave up 8 bases; unmatched junction bases: 11. The CDR3 protein is CASSPLGGGGDEQFF. The CDR3 DNA, read in part, is TGTGCCAGTAGTCCCCTCGGGGGGGGCGGCGATGAG.

This clone was counted many times. The observed sequence ends 3 residues before the CDR3 terminus, with the missing tail filled in from the germline J gene. The chain recombines TRBV30 with TRBJ2-5; the match to TRBD2 covers 9 bases. Trimming took 3 bases from V and 5 from J; bases not matched to a gene: 10. The CDR3 runs 15 residues. The germline V gene encodes CDR1 GTSNPN and CDR2 SVGIG (reference sequence). The sequenced CDR3 bases are TGTGCCTGGAGAGGGGGCGGGAGGGCCAGGGAGACC. Translation: CAWRGGGRARET. The entire CDR3 is CAWRGGGRARETQYF.

This clone appeared many times. CDR3 bases read: TGTGCCAGCAGTTCGGACAGGTGGCGTTCTGAA. Translation gives CASSSDRWRSE. The CDR3 in its entirety is CASSSDRWRSEAFF. V gene TRBV7-9 combines with J gene TRBJ1-1, with 7 bases that match TRBD1. The read ends 3 residues shy of where the CDR3 ends; the end is completed using the germline J gene. Germline CDR1 SEHNR, CDR2 FQNEAQ (reference sequence). The CDR3 has 14 residues. The J segment lost 6 bases and the V segment lost 6 bases, leaving 10 bases of the junction unmatched.

This clone has a count of ten or more. The read ends 3 residues shy of where the CDR3 ends; the end is completed using the germline J gene. V and J are TRBV19 and TRBJ1-4, with D uncertain. CDR1 LNHDA and CDR2 SQIVND come from the germline V gene (reference sequence). The CDR3 runs 15 residues. V was cut by 3 bases and J by 0 bases, with 8 bases left in between. CDR3 in amino acids: CASSISGSTNEKLFF. CDR3 DNA (partial): TGTGCCAGTAGTATCTCAGGATCAACTAATGAAAAA.

This clone was recorded a few times. The CDR3 goes on 3 residues after the read ends, and that part is filled in from the germline J gene. The chain couples TRBV2 to TRBJ2-1; 7 bases align to TRBD2. Germline V gene sequence: CDR1 SNHLY, CDR2 FYNNEI. With V trimmed by 6 bases and J by 6 bases, 14 bases remained unmatched. The CDR3 covers 16 residues. Partial CDR3 DNA: TGTGCCAGCAGGCTCCAGAAGGCTAGCGGACTCAATGAG. Translation: CASRLQKASGLNE. The whole CDR3 region reads CASRLQKASGLNEQFF.

This clone was counted many times. The CDR3 bases that were read are TGCAGTGCTAGAGATCCAGGGTTCCAGACC. Encoded protein: CSARDPGFQT. The whole CDR3 reads CSARDPGFQTQYF. The chain is built from TRBV20-1 and TRBJ2-5, with D possibly matching TRBD1 (5 bases). The read ends 3 residues before the CDR3 terminus; that terminus is restored from the germline J gene. V was pared by 0 bases and J by 6 bases, with 11 bases between. Germline V gene data show CDR1 as DFQATT and CDR2 as SNEGSKA (reference sequence). CDR3 length equals 13 residues.

In this sample, this clone turned up many times. The read stops 3 residues short of the end of the CDR3; the missing end is completed from the germline J gene. The rearrangement uses TRBV7-3 and TRBJ2-6; D possibly corresponds to TRBD1 (6 bases). CDR3 size: 21 residues. The V end was cut by 1 base, the J end by 0 bases, with 22 bases between. Germline V gene data show CDR1 as SGHTA and CDR2 as FQGTGA. The CDR3 sequence is CASSLSGTGTLSISGANVLTF. The DNA read from the CDR3 is TGTGCCAGCAGCTTAAGTGGGACGGGGACACTATCGATCTCTGGGGCCAACGTC.

This clone was seen ten or more times. Coverage ceases 3 residues before the CDR3 finishes, and the germline J gene fills in the end. The rearrangement links TRBV5-4 to TRBJ2-7, with a possible D match to TRBD2 (6 bases). This CDR3 contains 13 residues. Germline CDR1 and CDR2: SGHNT and YYREEE (reference sequence). The V gene lost 3 bases and the J gene lost 6 bases, with 13 bases spanning the gap. The sequenced part of the CDR3 DNA is TGTGCCAGCAGCTGGGCCCTGGGGGGCGAG. Translating gives CASSWALGGE. The whole CDR3 reads CASSWALGGEQYF.

This clone was recorded at least ten times. The covered CDR3 bases are TGTGCCAGTAGTATTCTCGCGGGTCACGCCGGGGAG. Translating it yields CASSILAGHAGE. The CDR3 in its entirety is CASSILAGHAGELFF. The J gene is TRBJ2-2, the V gene TRBV19, with a possible D match to TRBD2 (5 bases). From the germline J gene comes the end of the CDR3, since the read stops 3 residues before it. Germline loops: CDR1 LNHDA, CDR2 SQIVND (reference sequence). The CDR3 totals 15 residues. Trimming left V 3 bases short and J 6 bases short, with 14 bases between.

This clone was seen ten or more times. Sequencing ends 3 residues short of the CDR3 end; the germline J gene provides the rest. The chain links TRBV20-1 to TRBJ2-3; D might be TRBD2 (6 bases). The CDR3 totals 16 residues. Germline V gene data show CDR1 as DFQATT and CDR2 as SNEGSKA (reference sequence). The ends were cut back, 2 bases at V and 3 bases at J, with 18 bases in the middle. CDR3 DNA, as far as it was read: TGCAGTGCTAGACGACGGAGGGGAAGGGGTACAGATACG. It codes for CSARRRRGRGTDT. In full, the CDR3 reads CSARRRRGRGTDTQYF.

This clone was recorded many times. The read terminates 3 residues ahead of where the CDR3 ends, so the germline J gene completes it. The V call is TRBV2, the J call TRBJ1-6; D is ambiguous. Trimming took off 4 bases at V and 10 bases at J, with 17 bases between the two ends. The CDR3 covers 15 residues. Germline V gene sequence: CDR1 SNHLY, CDR2 FYNNEI. The sequenced part of the CDR3 DNA is TGTGCCAGCAGTGTGGAATCGGTAAAAGGGTCACCC. Residues: CASSVESVKGSP. The whole CDR3 sequence is CASSVESVKGSPLHF.

The sample holds many counts of this clone. The CDR3 protein is CSARPSGRVLYEQYF. The CDR3 bases that were read are TGCAGTGCCCGCCCTAGCGGGAGGGTCCTTTACGAG. The J gene is TRBJ2-7, the V gene TRBV20-1, with 12 bases identical to TRBD2. With the read ending 3 residues before the CDR3 end, the germline J gene is used to fill in that end. The CDR3 consists of 15 residues. Germline V gives CDR1 DFQATT, CDR2 SNEGSKA (reference sequence). The trim removed 6 bases at V and 4 bases at J, leaving 10 bases unmatched.

This clone was counted many times. The chain's CDR3 is CASSLDRNSYNEQFF. The CDR3 DNA, read in part, is TGTGCCAGCAGTCTGGACAGGAACTCCTACAATGAG. This chain joins TRBV7-2 and TRBJ2-1, with TRBD1 identical over 7 bases. The read terminates 3 residues before the CDR3 end, so the remaining end is supplied by the germline J gene. Germline V gene data show CDR1 as SGHTA and CDR2 as FQGNSA. This CDR3 spans 15 amino acids. Unmatched junction bases numbered 5, after V lost 6 bases and J lost 0 bases.

The table lists this clone with many counts. Sequencing ends 3 residues short of the CDR3 end; the germline J gene provides the rest. V gene TRBV12-3 or TRBV12-4 combines with J gene TRBJ2-3; 9 nucleotides align to TRBD1. The J segment lost 3 bases and the V segment lost 4 bases, leaving 8 bases of the junction unmatched. There are 16 residues in the CDR3. The CDR3 region is CASSYRGRFGTDTQYF. The sequenced CDR3 bases are TGTGCCAGCAGTTACAGGGGGCGCTTCGGGACAGATACG.

This clone was seen repeatedly, ten times or more. The observed sequence ends 3 residues before the CDR3 terminus, with the missing tail filled in from the germline J gene. The chain carries TRBV5-1 and TRBJ2-7; possible D gene TRBD2, 6 bases. CDR3 size: 14 residues. V lost 0 bases and J lost 3, with 10 bases in between. The germline CDR1 and CDR2 sequences are SGHRS and YFSETQ. CDR3 amino acids: CASSLGTTLYEQYF. The part of the CDR3 DNA that was read is TGCGCCAGCAGCTTGGGGACTACCCTCTACGAG.

This clone has ten or more counts. The CDR3 goes on 3 residues after the read ends, and that part is filled in from the germline J gene. The rearrangement joins TRBV2 to TRBJ2-1; 8 positions match TRBD2. Per germline, CDR1 SNHLY and CDR2 FYNNEI. The ends lost 0 bases at V and 1 base at J; junction bases unmatched: 2. The CDR3 runs to 16 residues. The CDR3 bases that were read are TGTGCCAGCAGTGAAGCGGCGGGAGGATCCTACAATGAG. Protein: CASSEAAGGSYNE. In full, the CDR3 is CASSEAAGGSYNEQFF.

Many counts were recorded for this clone. The sequenced fragment ends 3 residues before the CDR3 boundary, so the rest is inferred from the germline J gene. The chain has TRBV2 and TRBJ1-5, with D possibly being TRBD1 (5 bases). The V end lost 4 bases, the J end lost 5 bases, and 12 bases lay between the germline ends. Germline values: CDR1 SNHLY, CDR2 FYNNEI. The CDR3 is 14 residues long. The DNA read from the CDR3 is TGTGCCAGCAGTGGGGCAGGGAGAGATCAGCCC. It yields the protein CASSGAGRDQP. The full-length CDR3 reads as CASSGAGRDQPQHF.

In this sample, this clone turned up many times. The sequence runs out 3 residues before the end of the CDR3; the remainder is reconstructed from the germline J gene. The chain combines TRBV18 with TRBJ2-1; 10 nucleotides line up with TRBD2. The germline V gene has CDR1 KGHSH and CDR2 LQKENI. J lost 5 bases, V lost 0 bases, and 4 bases had no gene match. The CDR3 is 16 amino acids. CDR3 DNA (partial): TGTGCCAGCTCACCACCACTAGCGGGAAAAAACAATGAG. Translating it yields CASSPPLAGKNNE. The entire CDR3 protein reads CASSPPLAGKNNEQFF.

As for this clone: The CDR3 end is not reached by the read, which stops 3 residues before it; the germline J gene fills it in. The chain has TRBV10-3 and TRBJ2-7; perhaps TRBD2 as D (5 bases). The CDR3 consists of 15 residues. The V gene lost 6 bases and the J gene lost 2 bases, with 17 bases spanning the gap. Per germline, CDR1 ENHRY and CDR2 SYGVKD. The part of the CDR3 DNA that was read is TGTGCCATCAGCGGAGACGGGGAGCGGACCTACGAG. Encoded protein: CAISGDGERTYE. The complete CDR3 sequence is CAISGDGERTYEQYF.